A single sample is the source of the 21 T cell receptor beta chains below, sequenced in a study of patients and donors after allogeneic stem cell transplantation. One entry per CDR3 protein, called by TCRdb with MiXCR from the RT-PCR reads. The sample carries about 960,000 distinct CDR3 sequences, roughly 18% recorded once. Input material: blood, either unsorted or a sorted T cell fraction (not recorded which). Receptors originate from a human donor who was either an allogeneic HSCT recipient or a stem cell or donor lymphocyte infusion donor (not recorded which). It is not recorded whose cells these are; they may come from a transplant donor.

The rearrangement uses TRBV12-3 or TRBV12-4 and TRBJ1-1, with D perhaps TRBD1 (5 bases). The CDR3 is made up of 11 amino acids. The V end lost 3 bases, the J end lost 11 bases, and 10 bases lay between the germline ends. CDR3 nucleotide sequence: TGTGCCAGCAGTTTTCCAGGGCCGGCTTTCTTT. Its translation: CASSFPGPAFF.

V usage is TRBV27 and J usage is TRBJ1-6, with D perhaps TRBD1 (5 bases). The germline V and J ends were trimmed by 3 bases and 0 bases, with 15 bases remaining between them. Germline CDR1 reads MNHEY; CDR2 reads SMNVEV (reference sequence). CDR3 size: 18 residues. CDR3 sequence: CASSFLAGGGSYNSPLHF. DNA of the CDR3: TGTGCCAGCAGTTTTTTGGCTGGCGGGGGCTCCTATAATTCACCCCTCCACTTT.

This clonotype came up many times. The chain employs TRBV10-3 and TRBJ2-7; the match to TRBD2 covers 8 bases. The CDR3 length is 15 residues. V lost 6 bases and J lost 5; bases outside the gene matches: 12. CDR1 is ENHRY, CDR2 SYGVKD, per germline. The CDR3 DNA follows: TGTGCCATCAGAACCGAAGCGGGAGTAAGGGACGAGCAGTACTTC. Its translation is CAIRTEAGVRDEQYF.

In its sample, this clonotype was seen a few times. This sequence joins TRBV4-3 and TRBJ2-1; 8 nucleotides agree with TRBD1. The CDR3 length is 15 residues. V dropped 3 bases and J dropped 6; count of bases not matched to a gene: 7. CDR1 and CDR2 (germline): LGHNA, YSLEER. The CDR3 region has the DNA TGCGCCAGCAGCCATAGACAGGGGCCCTCCAATGAGCAGTTCTTC. It specifies CASSHRQGPSNEQFF.

This clonotype was observed a few times. The CDR3 loop reads CASSLLAGGTNTQYF. CDR3 DNA: TGTGCCAGCAGTTTACTAGCGGGAGGTACAAATACGCAGTATTTT. This chain links TRBV28 with TRBJ2-3; 11 bases match TRBD2. The CDR3 runs to 15 residues. Germline lookup yields CDR1 MDHEN and CDR2 SYDVKM. Trimming at V came to 2 bases and at J to 7 bases, leaving 5 bases not matched to a gene.

This clonotype was seen a few times. The rearrangement joins TRBV5-1 to TRBJ2-1; D remains ambiguous. The CDR3 extends over 13 amino acids. Trimming took 3 bases from V and 5 from J, leaving 9 bases between them. Germline assignment: CDR1 SGHRS and CDR2 YFSETQ. The CDR3 bases are TGCGCCAGCAGCTCTCCCATAAACAATGAGCAGTTCTTC. It translates to CASSSPINNEQFF.

This clonotype was detected a few times. This rearrangement joins TRBV5-6 to TRBJ2-5; unclear D gene. Germline CDR1 is SGHDT and CDR2 is YYEEEE. CDR3 length: 12 residues. Trimming took 7 bases from V and 7 from J, leaving 14 bases between them. The CDR3 nucleotides read TGTGCCAGCGGGGTCTCGCCTGGGACCCAGTACTTC. This encodes CASGVSPGTQYF. The full variable domain, with the rest looked up from reference TRBV5-6 and TRBJ2-5, is DAGVTQSPTHLIKTRGQQVTLRCSPKSGHDTVSWYQQALGQGPQFIFQYYEEEERQRGNFPDRFSGHQFPNYSSELNVNALLLGDSALYLCASGVSPGTQYFGPGTRLLVL.

About this clonotype: It is likely a read error, because the conserved phenylalanine at the end of the CDR3 is missing. The J gene is TRBJ2-1, the V gene TRBV10-3, with D unresolved. From germline, CDR1 is ENHRY and CDR2 SYGVKD. The CDR3 spans 11 residues. Between the trimmed V and J ends, which lost 6 bases and 4 bases, there was a span of 4 bases. The DNA for the CDR3 is TGTGCCATCAGAGAATACAATGAGCAGTTCCTC. It specifies CAIREYNEQFL.

This clonotype was seen repeatedly, ten times or more. The junction departs from germline at one end; a sequencing error may be responsible. The chain links TRBV5-1 to TRBJ2-2, with D unclear. Per germline, CDR1 SGHRS and CDR2 YFSETQ. The CDR3 is 13 amino acids. The CDR3 bases are TGTGCCAGCAGCTTAAAGAGCACCGGGGAGCTGTTTTTT. Its translation is CASSLKSTGELFF.

About this clonotype itself: With a much larger clone just one base away, this may be a read error. This chain uses TRBV4-3 with TRBJ1-2; D gene ambiguous. Germline assignment: CDR1 LGHNA and CDR2 YSLEER. The CDR3 sequence is 15 residues long. As DNA, the CDR3 is TGCGCCAGCAGCCAAGGAGGTACACGATCTTATGGCTACCCCTTC. Translated: CASSQGGTRSYGYPF.

This clonotype was recorded a few times. V is TRBV20-1 and J is TRBJ2-5; 11 nucleotides match TRBD2. This CDR3 has 15 residues. Looked up from germline, CDR1 is DFQATT and CDR2 is SNEGSKA (reference sequence). V was clipped by 3 bases and J by 1 base; unmatched bases: 4. The CDR3 nucleotides read TGCAGTGCTAGTTCTAGCGGGGGGACCCAAGAGACCCAGTACTTC. Its protein is CSASSSGGTQETQYF.

This clonotype was seen a few times. The genes are TRBV12-3 or TRBV12-4 and TRBJ2-1; 9 bases align to TRBD1. Trimming removed 6 bases from V and 8 bases from J; junction bases left unmatched: 17. The CDR3 spans 17 residues. This chain's CDR3 is CASRLQKGTGLLDEQFF. The DNA of the CDR3 is TGTGCCAGCAGGCTACAGAAGGGGACAGGGCTCCTCGATGAGCAGTTCTTC.

This clonotype has just a few counts. This chain uses TRBV7-9 with TRBJ1-2, with TRBD1 matching over 8 bases. V trimming: 2 bases; J trimming: 6 bases; junction bases outside the gene matches: 14. The CDR3 sequence is 17 residues long. The germline gives CDR1 SEHNR, CDR2 FQNEAQ (reference sequence). The CDR3 bases are TGTGCCAGCAGCTTAAAAGCTCCGGCAGGGGGCTGGAATGGCTACACCTTC. Protein product: CASSLKAPAGGWNGYTF.

The sample holds a few counts of this clonotype. The V call is TRBV7-2, the J call TRBJ2-7; 9 bases agree with TRBD2. V lost 1 base to trimming and J lost 1 base; unmatched junction nucleotides: 5. This CDR3 contains 16 residues. CDR1 and CDR2 from the germline V gene are SGHTA and FQGNSA. CDR3 sequence: CASSLEMTSGSYEQYF. The CDR3 DNA reads as TGTGCCAGCAGCTTAGAAATGACTAGCGGATCCTACGAGCAGTACTTC.

The rearrangement joins TRBV5-1 to TRBJ1-1, with 7 bases aligning to TRBD1. The CDR3 is 15 amino acids. Germline CDR1 and CDR2: SGHRS and YFSETQ. The V segment lost 0 bases and the J segment 1 base; nucleotides outside the gene matches: 3. Written as DNA, the CDR3 is TGCGCCAGCAGCTTGGAGGGACAGCCGAACACTGAAGCTTTCTTT. Translating it yields CASSLEGQPNTEAFF.

The rearrangement links TRBV6-1 to TRBJ1-3; D not certain. Germline assignment: CDR1 MNHNS and CDR2 SASEGT. V lost 5 bases and J lost 4, with 21 bases in between. This CDR3 region has 17 residues. The CDR3 DNA follows: TGTGCCAGCAGTCCAGAACCGGGTCCCGTTATGGGAAACACCATATATTTT. As protein: CASSPEPGPVMGNTIYF.

The gene calls are TRBV12-3 or TRBV12-4 and TRBJ2-1; TRBD2 might be the D (6 bases). The CDR3 runs 14 residues. Trimming removed 6 bases at V and 5 bases at J, with 14 bases between. CDR3 protein: CASRPAGSHNEQFF. CDR3 DNA: TGTGCCAGCAGACCCGCGGGGTCTCACAATGAGCAGTTCTTC.

J is TRBJ2-1 and V is TRBV27; 9 bases fit TRBD2. V gave up 3 bases and J gave up 6 bases; unmatched junction bases: 3. Germline values: CDR1 MNHEY, CDR2 SMNVEV (reference sequence). The CDR3 contains 14 residues. CDR3 region: CASSFFSGSNEQFF. DNA for the CDR3: TGTGCCAGCAGTTTCTTTAGCGGGAGCAATGAGCAGTTCTTC.

This clonotype has at least ten counts. The chain has TRBV7-2 and TRBJ2-7; tentatively, D is TRBD2 (6 bases). Germline V gene lookup returns CDR1 SGHTA and CDR2 FQGNSA. CDR3 length: 15 amino acids. The V end was cut by 2 bases, the J end by 2 bases, with 13 bases between. This CDR3 is CASSLLAGLTYEQYF. The CDR3 coding sequence is TGTGCCAGCAGCTTACTCGCGGGGCTTACCTACGAGCAGTACTTC. Complete variable domain (other parts from reference TRBV7-2 and TRBJ2-7): GAGVSQSPSNKVTEKGKDVELRCDPISGHTALYWYRQSLGQGLEFLIYFQGNSAPDKSGLPSDRFSAERTGGSVSTLTIQRTQQEDSAVYLCASSLLAGLTYEQYFGPGTRLTVT.

V usage is TRBV6-2 or TRBV6-3 and J usage is TRBJ2-5; 9 bases agree with TRBD2. The germline gives CDR1 MNHEY, CDR2 SVGEGT. V lost 5 bases to trimming and J lost 0 bases; unmatched junction nucleotides: 10. This CDR3 is 17 amino acids long. The CDR3 region has the DNA TGTGCCAGCAGTCGACGCCAAGCGGGGGGAAACCAAGAGACCCAGTACTTC. The encoded protein is CASSRRQAGGNQETQYF.

The V and J genes are TRBV12-3 or TRBV12-4 and TRBJ2-4, with 9 bases that match TRBD1. This CDR3 contains 15 residues. The trim removed 6 bases at V and 6 bases at J, leaving 9 bases unmatched. This chain's CDR3 is CASSPTGTGRNIQYF. In DNA form, the CDR3 reads TGTGCCAGCAGCCCAACCGGGACAGGGAGAAACATTCAGTACTTC.